These 11 T cell receptor beta chains were sequenced from one sample in a study of blood T cell repertoires in COVID-19 (dated by TCRdb to the early 2020s). Libraries were prepared through the immunoSEQ multiplex PCR assay. TCRdb limited this immuneACCESS table to in-frame rearrangements with V and J called. A share of clones is missing; checked studies link under half to unresolved V genes, and the rest is unexplained. This sample gives 80,000 to 95,000 clones in total; roughly 80% of them show up just once. Clones ranked in the top ten supply around 5% of the sample. Sequencing used peripheral blood. These receptors originate from a man at least 80 years old with COVID-19, enrolled during active disease.

V usage is TRBV7-9 and J usage is TRBJ2-7; the D gene is possibly TRBD2 (5 bases). The germline CDR1 and CDR2 sequences are SEHNR and FQNEAQ (reference sequence). The ends were cut back, 5 bases at V and 0 bases at J, with 11 bases in the middle. The CDR3 covers 14 residues. CDR3 region: CASSNTRSSYEQYF. CDR3 in DNA: TGTGCCAGCAGCAATACTAGGAGCTCCTACGAGCAGTACTTC. The variable domain in full, with the rest retrieved from reference TRBV7-9 and TRBJ2-7, is DTGVSQNPRHKITKRGQNVTFRCDPISEHNRLYWYRQTLGQGPEFLTYFQNEAQLEKSRLLSDRFSAERPKGSFSTLEIQRTEQGDSAMYLCASSNTRSSYEQYFGPGTRLTVT.

The CDR3 loop is CASSVASGSTDTQYF. The CDR3 coding sequence is TGTGCCAGCAGCGTAGCCAGCGGAAGCACAGATACGCAGTATTTT. The chain has TRBV9 and TRBJ2-3, with a tentative D call TRBD2 (5 bases). CDR3 length equals 15 residues. Germline CDR1 and CDR2: SGDLS and YYNGEE. V was trimmed by 0 bases and J by 0 bases, leaving 8 bases between them.

J is TRBJ2-2 and V is TRBV5-1; 8 bases are a match to TRBD1. The CDR3 extends over 16 amino acids. Germline CDR1 SGHRS, CDR2 YFSETQ. V shed 0 bases and J 4 bases; nucleotides not matched to a gene: 5. This CDR3 reads CASSLGRGRVTGELFF. The CDR3 coding sequence is TGCGCCAGCAGCTTGGGCAGGGGGCGCGTCACCGGGGAGCTGTTTTTT.

This clone was seen a few times. The rearrangement links TRBV19 to TRBJ1-2; TRBD1 matches at 11 bases. CDR1 and CDR2 (germline): LNHDA, SQIVND (reference sequence). The CDR3 has 15 residues. V shed 3 bases and J 7 bases; nucleotides not matched to a gene: 7. The CDR3 is CASSMRTGGAVGYTF. CDR3 nucleotides: TGTGCCAGTAGTATGCGGACAGGGGGCGCGGTTGGCTACACCTTC.

The genes are TRBV24-1 and TRBJ2-2; no reliable D call. Germline CDR1 KGHDR, CDR2 SFDVKD. Trimming shortened V by 2 bases and J by 0 bases, and 9 bases separated the two germline ends. The CDR3 spans 16 residues. The CDR3 spells CATSDYLAANTGELFF. The CDR3 DNA sequence: TGTGCCACCAGTGATTATCTGGCCGCGAACACCGGGGAGCTGTTTTTT.

The V call is TRBV7-8, the J call TRBJ1-2, with 7 bases fitting TRBD1. Trimming cost V 3 bases and J 0 bases; bases outside gene matches: 4. This CDR3 contains 15 residues. Germline V lookup: CDR1 SGHVS, CDR2 FQNEAQ. In DNA, the CDR3 is TGTGCCAGCAGCTTGGACAGGAACTCTAACTATGGCTACACCTTC. Encoded protein: CASSLDRNSNYGYTF. Full variable domain (outside the CDR3, taken from reference TRBV7-8 and TRBJ1-2): GAGVSQSPRYKVAKRGQDVALRCDPISGHVSLFWYQQALGQGPEFLTYFQNEAQLDKSGLPSDRFFAERPEGSVSTLKIQRTQQEDSAVYLCASSLDRNSNYGYTFGSGTRLTVV.

The chain couples TRBV5-1 to TRBJ2-7; tentatively, D is TRBD2 (7 bases). The CDR3 covers 15 residues. Germline V gene lookup returns CDR1 SGHRS and CDR2 YFSETQ. Trimming left V 0 bases short and J 6 bases short, with 16 bases between. CDR3 residues: CASSLVGGDNGEQYF. The CDR3, as DNA: TGCGCCAGCAGCTTGGTAGGGGGGGACAACGGCGAGCAGTACTTC.

The genes are TRBV7-8 and TRBJ2-7, with 7 bases that match TRBD2. This CDR3 has 15 amino acids. Germline CDR1 SGHVS, CDR2 FQNEAQ. Trimming removed 1 base from V and 4 bases from J; junction bases left unmatched: 7. CDR3 region: CASSLDMGGVYEQYF. The CDR3 region has the DNA TGTGCCAGCAGCTTAGATATGGGGGGGGTATACGAGCAGTACTTC.

The CDR3 DNA reads as TGTGCCAGCAGTTATTCGGGTACTATGGGCTACACCTTC. Translation gives CASSYSGTMGYTF. The chain is built from TRBV6-2 or TRBV6-3 and TRBJ1-2; D unclear. V was clipped by 3 bases and J by 8 bases, with 13 bases between them. Germline assignment: CDR1 MNHEY and CDR2 SVGEGT. This CDR3 contains 13 residues.

This rearrangement joins TRBV7-8 to TRBJ1-6; 9 nucleotides match TRBD1. Per germline, CDR1 SGHVS and CDR2 FQNEAQ. With 4 bases clipped from V and 10 bases from J, the junction kept 5 bases outside the gene matches. The CDR3 has 14 amino acids. The CDR3 loop reads CASSSRTGESPLHF. The CDR3 DNA follows: TGTGCCAGCAGCTCCCGGACAGGGGAATCACCCCTCCACTTT.

The chain uses TRBV2 and TRBJ2-5; TRBD1 is a possible D gene (5 bases). Trimming shortened V by 4 bases and J by 5 bases, and 11 bases separated the two germline ends. This CDR3 spans 13 amino acids. From germline, CDR1 is SNHLY and CDR2 FYNNEI. The CDR3 sequence: CASSGRVRETQYF. CDR3 sequence (DNA): TGTGCCAGCAGTGGCAGGGTCAGGGAGACCCAGTACTTC.